The 28 T cell receptor beta chains reported below all come from one sample, sequenced in a study of cytomegalovirus exposure and HLA in healthy donors. 13 Jbeta primers and 60 Vbeta primers were used for the PCR. Here immunoSEQ multiplex PCR was the method, and the copy in TCRdb shows in-frame clones only, minus some. The data show about 150,000 clones, with 75% to 85% seen just once and around 3.2% held by the top ten. Sample: PBMCs. Receptor source: a human donor in good health.

The J gene is TRBJ2-5, the V gene TRBV28, with 8 positions matching TRBD1. V was pared by 5 bases and J by 4 bases, with 9 bases of the junction left unmatched. Germline V gene lookup returns CDR1 MDHEN and CDR2 SYDVKM. The CDR3 totals 15 residues. The DNA of the CDR3 is TGTGCCAGCAGTAGGCTCCGGGACAGGTCAGAGACCCAGTACTTC. It specifies CASSRLRDRSETQYF.

This sequence joins TRBV30 and TRBJ1-5; D gene unclear. Germline V CDR1 and CDR2: GTSNPN, SVGIG (reference sequence). Trimming stripped 3 bases from V and 4 bases from J, with 7 bases between. This CDR3 has 12 amino acids. The CDR3 region has the DNA TGTGCCTGGAGCCCGGGAAATCAGCCCCAGCATTTT. Translation: CAWSPGNQPQHF.

This clone was counted a few times. This sequence joins TRBV28 and TRBJ1-1, with 7 positions matching TRBD1. The CDR3 runs 16 residues. V dropped 4 bases and J dropped 5; count of bases not matched to a gene: 13. Germline CDR1 is MDHEN and CDR2 is SYDVKM. CDR3 sequence reads: CASSSVNGQVWTEAFF. CDR3 bases: TGTGCCAGCAGTTCCGTAAATGGACAGGTGTGGACTGAAGCTTTCTTT.

The chain has TRBV28 and TRBJ2-2; 14 bases line up with TRBD2. The CDR3 totals 17 residues. The germline V gene has CDR1 MDHEN and CDR2 SYDVKM. Losses at the gene ends were 8 bases for V and 3 bases for J; bases not matched to a gene: 8. The CDR3 here is CASLRLAGGPHTGELFF. The CDR3 DNA is TGTGCCAGCCTACGACTAGCGGGAGGGCCCCACACCGGGGAGCTGTTTTTT.

The genes are TRBV6-1 and TRBJ2-2; TRBD1 is a possible D gene (5 bases). In germline, CDR1 is MNHNS, CDR2 SASEGT. The CDR3 covers 13 residues. Trimming left V 1 base short and J 7 bases short, with 7 bases between. The CDR3 spells CASSEGGVGELFF. As DNA, the CDR3 is TGTGCCAGCAGTGAAGGGGGCGTCGGGGAGCTGTTTTTT.

The chain joins TRBV2 to TRBJ2-3; D unresolved. This CDR3 is built from 14 residues. V was clipped by 4 bases and J by 2 bases, with 10 bases between them. Germline assignment: CDR1 SNHLY and CDR2 FYNNEI. The CDR3 protein is CASSVLTATDTQYF. In DNA form, the CDR3 reads TGTGCCAGCAGTGTTTTGACTGCCACAGATACGCAGTATTTT.

The gene calls are TRBV5-1 and TRBJ1-6; D call uncertain. Germline V gene lookup returns CDR1 SGHRS and CDR2 YFSETQ. CDR3 size: 13 residues. V gave up 0 bases and J gave up 7 bases, with 5 bases separating them. For the CDR3, the DNA is TGCGCCAGCAGCTTGGATCGGAATTCACCCCTCCACTTT. It codes for CASSLDRNSPLHF. The full variable domain, with the rest looked up from reference TRBV5-1 and TRBJ1-6, is KAGVTQTPRYLIKTRGQQVTLSCSPISGHRSVSWYQQTPGQGLQFLFEYFSETQRNKGNFPGRFSGRQFSNSRSEMNVSTLELGDSALYLCASSLDRNSPLHFGNGTRLTVT.

The chain carries TRBV19 and TRBJ2-1; the match to TRBD2 covers 9 bases. There are 17 residues in the CDR3. V dropped 3 bases and J dropped 7; count of bases not matched to a gene: 13. Germline CDR1 is LNHDA and CDR2 is SQIVND (reference sequence). The CDR3 DNA sequence: TGTGCCAGTAGTATGAGCCTAGCGGGGTCTCCTTTTAATGAGCAGTTCTTC. Its protein product is CASSMSLAGSPFNEQFF.

The chain is built from TRBV6-1 and TRBJ1-1; weak D call: TRBD1 (6 bases). Looked up from germline, CDR1 is MNHNS and CDR2 is SASEGT. The CDR3 loop spans 13 amino acids. The V and J ends lost 6 bases and 0 bases respectively, with 8 bases between them. The CDR3 sequence: CASSRGLNTEAFF. In DNA, the CDR3 is TGTGCCAGCAGCAGGGGTCTGAACACTGAAGCTTTCTTT.

V is TRBV14 and J is TRBJ2-7, with D perhaps matching TRBD1 (6 bases). Germline lookup yields CDR1 SGHDN and CDR2 FVKESK. V was shortened by 4 bases and J by 0 bases, with 10 bases between the two germline ends. The CDR3 loop spans 14 amino acids. CDR3 region: CASSPRQVSYEQYF. CDR3 bases: TGTGCCAGCAGCCCGAGACAGGTCTCCTACGAGCAGTACTTC.

The chain links TRBV27 to TRBJ1-2; 11 bases map to TRBD1. Germline V gene lookup returns CDR1 MNHEY and CDR2 SMNVEV (reference sequence). This CDR3 has 17 residues. With V trimmed by 5 bases and J by 5 bases, 13 bases remained unmatched. This CDR3 reads CASSPILRTGGSYGYTF. The CDR3 bases are TGTGCCAGCAGTCCTATACTCCGGACAGGGGGCTCTTATGGCTACACCTTC.

This chain uses TRBV6-5 with TRBJ1-5; D gene unclear. CDR3 length: 15 residues. Germline lookup yields CDR1 MNHEY and CDR2 SVGAGI. Trimming shortened V by 4 bases and J by 2 bases, and 12 bases separated the two germline ends. DNA for the CDR3: TGTGCCAGCAGTTCAACCTTTGGAGGCAATCAGCCCCAGCATTTT. It encodes CASSSTFGGNQPQHF.

The V gene is TRBV19, the J gene TRBJ2-7, with D possibly matching TRBD2 (6 bases). V lost 6 bases and J 2 bases, leaving 14 bases between the germline ends. Germline V lookup: CDR1 LNHDA, CDR2 SQIVND (reference sequence). This CDR3 is built from 14 residues. CDR3 nucleotide sequence: TGTGCCAGTAGCGAGCCCGGGAGTACCTACGAGCAGTACTTC. Protein product: CASSEPGSTYEQYF.

This rearrangement joins TRBV6-5 to TRBJ1-1, with D unresolved. This CDR3 has 14 amino acids. With 2 bases removed from V and 4 bases from J, the gap between germline ends came to 11 bases. The germline gives CDR1 MNHEY, CDR2 SVGAGI. DNA of the CDR3: TGTGCCAGCAGTTACGTTGGCGGGCGCACTGAAGCTTTCTTT. Translated, it gives CASSYVGGRTEAFF.

The chain employs TRBV5-1 and TRBJ2-7, with TRBD2 matching over 8 bases. Germline-derived CDR1 and CDR2 are SGHRS and YFSETQ. This CDR3 spans 15 amino acids. Trimming took 0 bases from V and 7 from J; bases not matched to a gene: 9. CDR3 residues: CASSLGLAFSGEQYF. Here the CDR3 DNA reads TGCGCCAGCAGCTTGGGACTAGCGTTCTCCGGGGAGCAGTACTTC.

The V and J genes are TRBV7-6 and TRBJ2-2; D might be TRBD2 (6 bases). The CDR3 has 15 residues. Germline V gene sequence: CDR1 SGHVS, CDR2 FNYEAQ. Trimming stripped 4 bases from V and 2 bases from J, with 11 bases between. The CDR3 loop reads CASSSTGLNTGELFF. In DNA, the CDR3 is TGTGCCAGCAGCTCAACGGGACTTAACACCGGGGAGCTGTTTTTT.

The rearrangement uses TRBV4-1 and TRBJ1-2, with D possibly TRBD1 on 5 matching bases. Germline V gene lookup returns CDR1 MGHRA and CDR2 YSYEKL. The CDR3 spans 16 residues. The V end lost 1 base, the J end lost 4 bases, and 16 bases lay between the germline ends. The CDR3 DNA reads as TGCGCCAGCAGCCAAGGCCGGGGGAGACTGAGCTATGGCTACACCTTC. Protein sequence: CASSQGRGRLSYGYTF.

This clone came up a few times. The chain uses TRBV6-4 and TRBJ2-2; D perhaps matches TRBD1 (5 bases). The CDR3 is 13 amino acids. Germline CDR1 MRHNA, CDR2 SNTAGT. V was shortened by 4 bases and J by 4 bases, with 7 bases between the two germline ends. CDR3 sequence reads: CASSVDSTGELFF. CDR3 nucleotides: TGTGCCAGCAGTGTCGACAGCACCGGGGAGCTGTTTTTT.

This clone was detected a few times. The rearrangement uses TRBV2 and TRBJ1-1; the D is unclear. The V end was cut by 2 bases, the J end by 4 bases, with 8 bases between. This CDR3 contains 13 residues. Germline lookup yields CDR1 SNHLY and CDR2 FYNNEI. The CDR3 reads CASSEWQSTEAFF. CDR3 bases: TGTGCCAGCAGTGAATGGCAAAGCACTGAAGCTTTCTTT.

The chain carries TRBV20-1 and TRBJ2-1; tentative D call: TRBD2 (5 bases). The CDR3 has 11 amino acids. CDR1 is DFQATT, CDR2 SNEGSKA, per germline (reference sequence). The V gene lost 3 bases and the J gene lost 10 bases, with 10 bases spanning the gap. CDR3 in amino acids: CSASSEKEQFF. CDR3 DNA: TGCAGTGCTAGTAGCGAAAAGGAGCAGTTCTTC.

The chain has TRBV30 and TRBJ2-5, with D perhaps matching TRBD2 (5 bases). V was pared by 0 bases and J by 5 bases, with 7 bases between. There are 12 residues in the CDR3. CDR1 and CDR2 (germline): GTSNPN, SVGIG (reference sequence). Here the CDR3 reads CAWSVGGETQYF. CDR3 DNA: TGTGCCTGGAGTGTAGGCGGGGAGACCCAGTACTTC. Full variable domain (rest looked up from reference TRBV30 and TRBJ2-5): SQTIHQWPATLVQPVGSPLSLECTVEGTSNPNLYWYRQAAGRGLQLLFYSVGIGQISSEVPQNLSASRPQDRQFILSSKKLLLSDSGFYLCAWSVGGETQYFGPGTRLLVL.

The rearrangement uses TRBV10-1 and TRBJ1-3; no reliable D call. Germline V CDR1 and CDR2: WNHNN, SYGVQD (reference sequence). The CDR3 loop spans 15 amino acids. The V end was cut by 6 bases, the J end by 5 bases, with 17 bases between. The CDR3 DNA is TGCGCCAGCAGACCCGGGAACACGACGAGAAACACCATATATTTT. It codes for CASRPGNTTRNTIYF.

The chain couples TRBV5-8 to TRBJ2-7; 7 bases match TRBD2. Looked up from germline, CDR1 is SGHTS and CDR2 is YDEGEE. The CDR3 consists of 16 residues. Losses at the gene ends were 2 bases for V and 1 base for J; bases not matched to a gene: 9. The CDR3 nucleotides are TGTGCCAGCAGCTTTGCTGCGCGGGAGCAATCCTACGAGCAGTACTTC. As protein: CASSFAAREQSYEQYF.

This rearrangement joins TRBV28 to TRBJ1-3, with a tentative D call TRBD1 (6 bases). The ends were cut back, 4 bases at V and 0 bases at J, with 13 bases in the middle. CDR1 and CDR2 from the germline V gene are MDHEN and SYDVKM. The CDR3 spans 16 residues. The CDR3 bases are TGTGCCAGCAGTTACCGGACAGCTAACTCTGGAAACACCATATATTTT. Its translation is CASSYRTANSGNTIYF.

J is TRBJ2-7 and V is TRBV10-1; D call uncertain. CDR3 length equals 13 residues. The V gene's germline CDR1 is WNHNN and CDR2 SYGVQD (reference sequence). The V end was cut by 0 bases, the J end by 4 bases, with 7 bases between. Here the CDR3 reads CASSESFQYEQYF. The DNA of the CDR3 is TGCGCCAGCAGTGAGTCATTCCAGTACGAGCAGTACTTC.

This chain joins TRBV2 and TRBJ2-1, with D possibly matching TRBD2 (6 bases). Germline CDR1 and CDR2: SNHLY and FYNNEI. Trimming shortened V by 4 bases and J by 8 bases, and 12 bases separated the two germline ends. The CDR3 length is 13 residues. Here the CDR3 DNA reads TGTGCCAGCAGTGGGAGGGAGTGGGATGAGCAGTTCTTC. Translating it yields CASSGREWDEQFF. Full variable domain (rest looked up from reference TRBV2 and TRBJ2-1): EPEVTQTPSHQVTQMGQEVILRCVPISNHLYFYWYRQILGQKVEFLVSFYNNEISEKSEIFDDQFSVERPDGSNFTLKIRSTKLEDSAMYFCASSGREWDEQFFGPGTRLTVL.

The CDR3 sequence: CASSPQGARNTIYF. CDR3 coding DNA: TGTGCCAGCAGTCCTCAGGGGGCCCGAAACACCATATATTTT. The chain links TRBV11-2 to TRBJ1-3; 8 positions match TRBD1. This CDR3 comprises 14 residues. V trimming: 6 bases; J trimming: 5 bases; junction bases outside the gene matches: 6. Germline CDR1 reads SGHAT; CDR2 reads FQNNGV. The whole variable domain, remainder taken from reference TRBV11-2 and TRBJ1-3, is EAGVAQSPRYKIIEKRQSVAFWCNPISGHATLYWYQQILGQGPKLLIQFQNNGVVDDSQLPKDRFSAERLKGVDSTLKIQPAKLEDSAVYLCASSPQGARNTIYFGEGSWLTVV.

The genes are TRBV9 and TRBJ2-5; 7 bases align to TRBD1. Looked up from germline, CDR1 is SGDLS and CDR2 is YYNGEE. V trimming: 7 bases; J trimming: 2 bases; junction bases outside the gene matches: 11. This CDR3 region has 15 residues. CDR3 in DNA: TGTGCCAGCTCAGAGAGGCCGGGACAGCAAGAGACCCAGTACTTC. It yields the protein CASSERPGQQETQYF.